The clone carrying this T cell receptor (beta chain) has at least ten counts. No antigen is known for it. Germline V gives CDR1 SGHNT, CDR2 YENEEA. The germline V and J ends were trimmed by 6 bases and 7 bases, with 13 bases remaining between them. CDR3 length equals 12 residues. The data originate from a study of Graves' ophthalmopathy and Graves' hyperthyroidism. Study conclusions and caveats: Ophthalmopathy progression was predicted with around 71% sensitivity and roughly 79% specificity. The 13-signature model separated ophthalmopathy from stable hyperthyroidism at 85% to 90% sensitivity and around 81% specificity.

Beta-chain TCR CDR3 regions were amplified from RNA transcripts. HTBI-primed RT-PCR formed the first round, and a multiplex PCR formed the second. Using its own MiXCR run on the multiplex PCR reads, TCRdb lists one record per CDR3 protein. The table shows 200,000 to 250,000 distinct CDR3 sequences, with about 22% occurring only once. This TCR derives from a woman aged 50 to 60 with Graves' ophthalmopathy. Material: peripheral blood. The chain couples TRBV11-3 to TRBJ2-7; unclear D gene. This chain's CDR3 is CASSVPGGEQYF. CDR3 DNA: TGTGCCAGCAGTGTCCCCGGCGGAGAGCAGTACTTC. The full variable domain, in which reference TRBV11-3 and TRBJ2-7 provide the parts outside the CDR3, is EAGVVQSPRYKIIEKKQPVAFWCNPISGHNTLYWYLQNLGQGPELLIRYENEEAVDDSQLPKDRFSAERLKGVDSTLKIQPAELGDSAVYLCASSVPGGEQYFGPGTRLTVT.